The clone carrying this T cell receptor beta chain was recorded once. This sample was included in a study of blood T cell repertoires in COVID-19. Study context: There were acute and convalescent COVID-19 samples, and they came from the United States, Italy and Spain. Nucleic acid was either cDNA or gDNA, and it came from T cells, B-cell-depleted T cells, or PBMCs.

Trimming cost V 5 bases and J 1 base, with 8 bases left between them. Germline V gene data show CDR1 as SGHTA and CDR2 as FQGNSA. The CDR3 contains 13 residues. Per the original data handling: Reference gene primer amplification in the assay estimated nucleated cell counts. Some clones are missing from TCRdb's copy, which holds only in-frame ones; the method was immunoSEQ multiplex PCR. V and J calls and clone size are copied from that table; D and trimming were computed from the DNA. This table holds 150,000 to 200,000 clones, 79% found once. The source material was peripheral blood. This receptor was obtained from a man in his fifties or sixties with active or convalescent COVID-19. The V call is TRBV7-2, the J call TRBJ1-1; D might be TRBD1 (5 bases). Here the CDR3 DNA reads TGTGCCAGCAGCCAGGGTAGGAACACTGAAGCTTTCTTT. Translation: CASSQGRNTEAFF.